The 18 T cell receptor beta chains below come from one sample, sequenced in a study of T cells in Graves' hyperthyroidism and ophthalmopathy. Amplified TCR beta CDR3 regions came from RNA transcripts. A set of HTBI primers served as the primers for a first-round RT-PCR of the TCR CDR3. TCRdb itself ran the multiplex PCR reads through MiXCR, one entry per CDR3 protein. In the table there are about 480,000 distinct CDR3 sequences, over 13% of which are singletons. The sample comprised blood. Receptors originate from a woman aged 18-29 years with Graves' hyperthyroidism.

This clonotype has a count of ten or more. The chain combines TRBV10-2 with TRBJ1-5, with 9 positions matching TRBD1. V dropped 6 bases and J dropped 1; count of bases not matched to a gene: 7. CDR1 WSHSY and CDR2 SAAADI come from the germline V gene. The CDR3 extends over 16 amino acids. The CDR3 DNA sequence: TGCGCCAGCAGACCACAGGGGGCTAAGAGCAATCAGCCCCAGCATTTT. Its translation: CASRPQGAKSNQPQHF.

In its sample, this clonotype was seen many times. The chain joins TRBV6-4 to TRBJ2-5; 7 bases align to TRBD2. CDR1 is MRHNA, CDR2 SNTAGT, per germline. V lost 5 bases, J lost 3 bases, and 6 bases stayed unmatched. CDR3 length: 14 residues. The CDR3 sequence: CASSPRAGEETQYF. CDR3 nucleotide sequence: TGTGCCAGCAGTCCGCGGGCGGGAGAAGAGACCCAGTACTTC.

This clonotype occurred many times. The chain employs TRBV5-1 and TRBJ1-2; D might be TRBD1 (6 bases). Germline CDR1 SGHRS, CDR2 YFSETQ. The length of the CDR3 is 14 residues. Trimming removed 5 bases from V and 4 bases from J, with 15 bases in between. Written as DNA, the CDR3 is TGCGCCAGCAGTCCAGGGGATGCTGGCTATGGCTACACCTTC. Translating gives CASSPGDAGYGYTF.

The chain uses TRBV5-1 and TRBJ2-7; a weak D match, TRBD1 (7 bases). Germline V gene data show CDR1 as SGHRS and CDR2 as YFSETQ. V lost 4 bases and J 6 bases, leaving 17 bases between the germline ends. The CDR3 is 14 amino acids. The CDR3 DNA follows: TGCGCCAGCAGCCCTTGGGGCAGGGGGGTCGAGCAGTACTTC. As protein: CASSPWGRGVEQYF.

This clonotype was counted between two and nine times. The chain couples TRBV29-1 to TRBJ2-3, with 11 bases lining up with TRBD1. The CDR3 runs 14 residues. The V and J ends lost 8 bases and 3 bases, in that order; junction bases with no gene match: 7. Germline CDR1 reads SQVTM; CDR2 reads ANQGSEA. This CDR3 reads CSIPWDRGTDTQYF. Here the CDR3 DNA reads TGCAGCATCCCCTGGGACAGGGGGACAGATACGCAGTATTTT.

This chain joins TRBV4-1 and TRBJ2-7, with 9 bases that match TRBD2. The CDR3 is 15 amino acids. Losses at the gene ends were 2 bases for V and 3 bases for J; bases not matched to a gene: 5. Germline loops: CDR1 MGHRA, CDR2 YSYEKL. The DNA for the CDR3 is TGCGCCAGCAGCCAACTAGCGGGACTTCTCTACGAGCAGTACGTC. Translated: CASSQLAGLLYEQYV.

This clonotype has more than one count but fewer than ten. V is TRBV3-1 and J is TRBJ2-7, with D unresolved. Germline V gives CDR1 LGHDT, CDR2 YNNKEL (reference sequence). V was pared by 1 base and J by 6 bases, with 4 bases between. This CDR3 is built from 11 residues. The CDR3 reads CASSQVGEQYF. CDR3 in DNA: TGTGCCAGCAGCCAAGTAGGCGAGCAGTACTTC.

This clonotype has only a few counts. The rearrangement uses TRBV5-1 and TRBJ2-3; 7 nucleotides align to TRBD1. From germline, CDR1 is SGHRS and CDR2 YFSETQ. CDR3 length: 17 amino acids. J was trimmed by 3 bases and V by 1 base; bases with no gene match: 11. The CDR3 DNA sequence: TGCGCCAGCAGCTTGAGGGTCGCCCAGGGGGAGACAGATACGCAGTATTTT. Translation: CASSLRVAQGETDTQYF. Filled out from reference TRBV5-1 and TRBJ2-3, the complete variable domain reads KAGVTQTPRYLIKTRGQQVTLSCSPISGHRSVSWYQQTPGQGLQFLFEYFSETQRNKGNFPGRFSGRQFSNSRSEMNVSTLELGDSALYLCASSLRVAQGETDTQYFGPGTRLTVL.

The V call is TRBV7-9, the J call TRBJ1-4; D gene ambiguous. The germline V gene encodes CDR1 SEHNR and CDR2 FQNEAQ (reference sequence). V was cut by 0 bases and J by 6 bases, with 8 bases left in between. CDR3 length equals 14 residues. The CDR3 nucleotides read TGTGCCAGCAGCTTAGCGCAGGAGGATGAAAAACTGTTTTTT. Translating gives CASSLAQEDEKLFF.

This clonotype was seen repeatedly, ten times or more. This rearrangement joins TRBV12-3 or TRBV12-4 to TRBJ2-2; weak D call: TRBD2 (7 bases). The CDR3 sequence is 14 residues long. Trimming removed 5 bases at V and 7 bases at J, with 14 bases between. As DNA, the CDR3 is TGTGCCAGCAGTAGGGGGGGTATAGGCGGGGAGCTGTTTTTT. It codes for CASSRGGIGGELFF.

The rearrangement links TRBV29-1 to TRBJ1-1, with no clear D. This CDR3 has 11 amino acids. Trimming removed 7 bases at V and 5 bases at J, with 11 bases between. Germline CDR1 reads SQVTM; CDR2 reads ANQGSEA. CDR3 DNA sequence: TGCAGCGGGACCGGTGGGACTGAAGCTTTCTTT. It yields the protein CSGTGGTEAFF.

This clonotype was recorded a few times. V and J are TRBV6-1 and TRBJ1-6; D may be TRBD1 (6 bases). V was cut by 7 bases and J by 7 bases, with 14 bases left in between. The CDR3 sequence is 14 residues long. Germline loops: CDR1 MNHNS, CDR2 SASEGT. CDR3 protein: CASKRYRDNSPLHF. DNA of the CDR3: TGTGCCAGCAAGAGGTACAGGGACAATTCACCCCTCCACTTT.

CDR3 residues: CASLGRTTYQPQHF. The CDR3 nucleotides are TGTGCCAGTCTAGGGCGGACCACCTATCAGCCCCAGCATTTT. This rearrangement joins TRBV19 to TRBJ1-5; D gene unclear. Trimming removed 8 bases from V and 5 bases from J, with 16 bases in between. The CDR3 has 14 amino acids. Germline assignment: CDR1 LNHDA and CDR2 SQIVND (reference sequence).

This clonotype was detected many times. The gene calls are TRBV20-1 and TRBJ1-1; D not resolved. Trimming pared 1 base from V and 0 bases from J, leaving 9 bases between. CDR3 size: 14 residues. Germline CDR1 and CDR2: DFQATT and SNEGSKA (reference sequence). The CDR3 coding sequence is TGCAGTGCTAGAGGGACCGAGGTGAACACTGAAGCTTTCTTT. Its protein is CSARGTEVNTEAFF.

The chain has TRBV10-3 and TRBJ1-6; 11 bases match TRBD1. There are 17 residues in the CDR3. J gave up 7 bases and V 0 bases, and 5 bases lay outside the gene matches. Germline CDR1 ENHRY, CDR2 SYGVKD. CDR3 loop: CAISESIRDRGNSPLHF. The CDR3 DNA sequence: TGTGCCATCAGTGAGTCGATCCGGGACAGGGGGAATTCACCCCTCCACTTT.

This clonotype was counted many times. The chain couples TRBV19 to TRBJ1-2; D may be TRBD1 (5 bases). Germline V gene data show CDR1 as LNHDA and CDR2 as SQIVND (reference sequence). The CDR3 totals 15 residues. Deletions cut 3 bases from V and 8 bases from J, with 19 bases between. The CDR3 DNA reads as TGTGCCAGTAGTATTTGGTCCAGGGATCCATCCGGCTACACCTTC. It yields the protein CASSIWSRDPSGYTF. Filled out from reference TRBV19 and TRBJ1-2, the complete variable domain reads DGGITQSPKYLFRKEGQNVTLSCEQNLNHDAMYWYRQDPGQGLRLIYYSQIVNDFQKGDIAEGYSVSREKKESFPLTVTSAQKNPTAFYLCASSIWSRDPSGYTFGSGTRLTVV.

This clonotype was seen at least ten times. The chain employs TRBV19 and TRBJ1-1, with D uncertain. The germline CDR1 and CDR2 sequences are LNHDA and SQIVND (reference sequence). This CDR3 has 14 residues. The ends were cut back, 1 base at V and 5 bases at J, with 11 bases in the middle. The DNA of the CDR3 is TGTGCCAGTAGTATAGTCCGACACCAAACTGAAGCTTTCTTT. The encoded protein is CASSIVRHQTEAFF.

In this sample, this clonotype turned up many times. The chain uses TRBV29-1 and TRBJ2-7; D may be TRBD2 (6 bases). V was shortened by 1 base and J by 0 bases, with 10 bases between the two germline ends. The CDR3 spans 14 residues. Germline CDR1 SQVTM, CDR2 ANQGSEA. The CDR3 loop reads CSVEAGDFSYEQYV. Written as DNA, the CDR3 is TGCAGCGTTGAAGCGGGGGACTTCTCCTACGAGCAGTACGTC.